The 26 T cell receptor beta chains below come from one sample, sequenced in a study of tumor T cells in aggressive B-cell lymphoma. Sequencing used immunoSEQ multiplex PCR; TCRdb keeps in-frame clones, though not all of them. Of approximately 4,200 clones in the sample, roughly 91% were seen once. Sample: tumor tissue. Receptors originate from an adult with diffuse large B cell lymphoma.

The chain recombines TRBV19 with TRBJ2-7; TRBD1 might be the D (5 bases). V lost 7 bases and J 6 bases, leaving 13 bases between the germline ends. Germline CDR1 reads LNHDA; CDR2 reads SQIVND (reference sequence). The CDR3 consists of 12 residues. The CDR3 here is CASTQGVGEQYF. Here the CDR3 DNA reads TGTGCCAGTACCCAAGGGGTGGGCGAGCAGTACTTC.

The chain recombines TRBV10-3 with TRBJ2-2; TRBD1 might be the D (6 bases). The CDR3 length is 15 residues. Germline V CDR1 and CDR2: ENHRY, SYGVKD. V was pared by 3 bases and J by 5 bases, with 13 bases between. CDR3: CAISEGRGITGELFF. CDR3 DNA: TGTGCCATCAGTGAAGGAAGGGGGATAACCGGGGAGCTGTTTTTT.

The chain links TRBV5-4 to TRBJ2-7; 10 nucleotides match TRBD2. Germline V gene data show CDR1 as SGHNT and CDR2 as YYREEE (reference sequence). J lost 3 bases, V lost 4 bases, and 7 bases had no gene match. CDR3 length: 15 residues. CDR3 region: CASSGGTSDFYEQYF. The CDR3 coding sequence is TGTGCCAGCAGCGGGGGGACTAGCGACTTCTACGAGCAGTACTTC.

This clone was seen only once. The rearrangement links TRBV19 to TRBJ2-3; 12 nucleotides agree with TRBD2. Germline V lookup: CDR1 LNHDA, CDR2 SQIVND (reference sequence). V lost 4 bases and J lost 6; bases outside the gene matches: 8. The CDR3 is 16 amino acids. Here the CDR3 DNA reads TGTGCCAGTAGTACGAGACTAGCGGGAGTTCCGGATACGCAGTATTTT. Its protein product is CASSTRLAGVPDTQYF.

This clone was detected only once. Here the CDR3 reads CASSSAGLATRREQFF. The CDR3 DNA reads as TGTGCCAGCAGCTCCGCGGGACTAGCGACGAGACGAGAGCAGTTCTTC. The rearrangement joins TRBV7-9 to TRBJ2-1; 10 positions agree with TRBD2. CDR3 size: 16 residues. Germline trimming cut 4 bases from V and 10 bases from J; bases unmatched to any gene: 13. In germline, CDR1 is SEHNR, CDR2 FQNEAQ (reference sequence).

This CDR3 reads CASSKTPVFYEQYF. The DNA for the CDR3 is TGTGCCAGCAGCAAAACTCCCGTTTTCTACGAGCAGTACTTC. This chain uses TRBV7-2 with TRBJ2-7; D is uncertain. Per germline, CDR1 SGHTA and CDR2 FQGNSA. The CDR3 consists of 14 residues. V lost 5 bases and J lost 3, with 14 bases in between.

The chain joins TRBV30 to TRBJ2-3; 11 bases match TRBD2. The CDR3 runs to 13 residues. Trimming at V came to 5 bases and at J to 7 bases, leaving 5 bases not matched to a gene. Germline loops: CDR1 GTSNPN, CDR2 SVGIG (reference sequence). The CDR3 region is CAWSSGRLNTQYF. The DNA for the CDR3 is TGTGCCTGGTCTAGCGGGAGGCTGAATACGCAGTATTTT.

This clone occurred once. CDR3 residues: CASSSGRTGPGELFF. The CDR3 DNA follows: TGTGCCAGCAGCTCAGGACGGACAGGGCCCGGGGAGCTGTTTTTT. The chain combines TRBV9 with TRBJ2-2; TRBD1 matches at 8 bases. V dropped 4 bases and J dropped 6; count of bases not matched to a gene: 8. The length of the CDR3 is 15 residues. Germline V gene sequence: CDR1 SGDLS, CDR2 YYNGEE.

Comment on this clone: Other DNA sequences in this specimen translate into the identical CDR3. The chain links TRBV7-9 to TRBJ2-1, with 8 bases identical to TRBD1. Losses at the gene ends were 3 bases for V and 10 bases for J; bases not matched to a gene: 11. Looked up from germline, CDR1 is SEHNR and CDR2 is FQNEAQ (reference sequence). The CDR3 consists of 15 residues. CDR3 residues: CASSFGTGGSWEQFF. The CDR3 DNA follows: TGTGCCAGCAGCTTTGGGACAGGAGGGTCGTGGGAGCAGTTCTTC.

V is TRBV6-6 and J is TRBJ2-1, with TRBD2 matching 7 bases. Trimming took 4 bases from V and 5 from J; bases not matched to a gene: 8. CDR1 MNHNY and CDR2 SVGAGI come from the germline V gene (reference sequence). The CDR3 loop spans 15 amino acids. DNA of the CDR3: TGTGCCAGCAGTTTGGGGGAGGGCCGGAACAATGAGCAGTTCTTC. This codes for CASSLGEGRNNEQFF.

In this sample, this clone turned up a few times. This chain links TRBV7-9 with TRBJ2-4, with a possible D match to TRBD1 (6 bases). CDR1 and CDR2 from the germline V gene are SEHNR and FQNEAQ (reference sequence). Trimming took off 5 bases at V and 0 bases at J, with 11 bases between the two ends. The CDR3 length is 15 residues. For the CDR3, the DNA is TGTGCCAGCAGCCCCAGGGGATCAGCCAAAAACATTCAGTACTTC. Amino acids: CASSPRGSAKNIQYF. Together with reference TRBV7-9 and TRBJ2-4, the CDR3 gives the full variable domain: DTGVSQNPRHKITKRGQNVTFRCDPISEHNRLYWYRQTLGQGPEFLTYFQNEAQLEKSRLLSDRFSAERPKGSFSTLEIQRTEQGDSAMYLCASSPRGSAKNIQYFGAGTRLSVL.

V and J are TRBV19 and TRBJ2-1; weak D call: TRBD2 (7 bases). This CDR3 comprises 15 residues. Deletions cut 7 bases from V and 0 bases from J, with 13 bases between. Looked up from germline, CDR1 is LNHDA and CDR2 is SQIVND (reference sequence). The CDR3 reads CASNPRGASYNEQFF. CDR3 DNA: TGTGCCAGTAACCCTCGGGGGGCCTCCTACAATGAGCAGTTCTTC. Full variable domain (rest looked up from reference TRBV19 and TRBJ2-1): DGGITQSPKYLFRKEGQNVTLSCEQNLNHDAMYWYRQDPGQGLRLIYYSQIVNDFQKGDIAEGYSVSREKKESFPLTVTSAQKNPTAFYLCASNPRGASYNEQFFGPGTRLTVL.

V usage is TRBV19 and J usage is TRBJ1-5; possibly TRBD1 for D (5 bases). Trimming removed 10 bases from V and 7 bases from J, with 11 bases in between. The CDR3 is made up of 11 amino acids. From germline, CDR1 is LNHDA and CDR2 SQIVND (reference sequence). The chain's CDR3 is CANSSGQPQHF. DNA for the CDR3: TGTGCCAACAGTTCAGGGCAGCCCCAGCATTTT.

This rearrangement joins TRBV5-1 to TRBJ1-4; a weak D match, TRBD1 (6 bases). Germline CDR1 SGHRS, CDR2 YFSETQ. V was trimmed by 0 bases and J by 5 bases, leaving 8 bases between them. The CDR3 is 14 amino acids. The chain's CDR3 is CASSLEGGNEKLFF. The CDR3 DNA sequence: TGCGCCAGCAGCTTGGAGGGGGGGAATGAAAAACTGTTTTTT.

This chain links TRBV15 with TRBJ2-5; TRBD2 aligns across 9 bases. This CDR3 has 17 amino acids. The V and J ends lost 2 bases and 4 bases, in that order; junction bases with no gene match: 11. Germline CDR1 and CDR2: LNHNV and YYDKDF (reference sequence). CDR3 DNA: TGTGCCACCAGCAGAATTCCCCTGCTAGCGGGGCCAGAGACCCAGTACTTC. It translates to CATSRIPLLAGPETQYF.

This chain uses TRBV6-1 with TRBJ2-7; TRBD2 matches at 12 bases. This CDR3 has 18 amino acids. CDR1 and CDR2 from the germline V gene are MNHNS and SASEGT. Germline trimming cut 3 bases from V and 2 bases from J; bases unmatched to any gene: 11. The CDR3 sequence is CASSDLPPLAGGPYEQYF. The CDR3 nucleotides read TGTGCCAGCAGTGATCTGCCCCCACTAGCGGGAGGCCCCTACGAGCAGTACTTC.

The chain is built from TRBV5-4 and TRBJ2-5, with 13 bases that match TRBD2. TRBJ2-7 matches the DNA end more closely, so the J call is doubtful. The germline V gene encodes CDR1 SGHNT and CDR2 YYREEE (reference sequence). The CDR3 spans 17 residues. The CDR3: CASSLAGRGLAGDEQYF. Written as DNA, the CDR3 is TGTGCCAGCAGCTTGGCGGGCAGAGGACTAGCGGGAGACGAGCAGTACTTC.

The rearrangement joins TRBV9 to TRBJ1-1; 9 nucleotides line up with TRBD1. The CDR3 runs 13 residues. CDR1 and CDR2 from the germline V gene are SGDLS and YYNGEE. Losses at the gene ends were 4 bases for V and 7 bases for J; bases not matched to a gene: 5. The chain's CDR3 is CASSPGQGLEAFF. CDR3 nucleotide sequence: TGTGCCAGCAGCCCGGGACAGGGACTTGAAGCTTTCTTT.

V gene TRBV14 combines with J gene TRBJ2-3, with 10 bases fitting TRBD1. This CDR3 comprises 19 residues. In germline, CDR1 is SGHDN, CDR2 FVKESK. Trimming cost V 2 bases and J 3 bases; bases outside gene matches: 14. Here the CDR3 reads CASSQFLPQGQGWTDTQYF. The CDR3 bases are TGTGCCAGCAGCCAATTCCTTCCCCAGGGACAGGGGTGGACAGATACGCAGTATTTT.

The chain employs TRBV10-1 and TRBJ2-1; no definite D call. V was trimmed by 2 bases and J by 5 bases, leaving 4 bases between them. Germline assignment: CDR1 WNHNN and CDR2 SYGVQD (reference sequence). The CDR3 consists of 12 residues. The CDR3 region is CASSERDNEQFF. Written as DNA, the CDR3 is TGCGCCAGCAGTGAGCGGGACAATGAGCAGTTCTTC.

The genes are TRBV14 and TRBJ1-2, with a possible D match to TRBD1 (6 bases). The V end lost 4 bases, the J end lost 5 bases, and 17 bases lay between the germline ends. This CDR3 spans 15 amino acids. Germline V gene lookup returns CDR1 SGHDN and CDR2 FVKESK. DNA for the CDR3: TGTGCCAGCAGCCTTTCTGGACAGTTGGATTATGGCTACACCTTC. Amino acid sequence: CASSLSGQLDYGYTF.

V gene TRBV6-5 combines with J gene TRBJ1-1, with D maybe TRBD1 (6 bases). With 1 base removed from V and 8 bases from J, the gap between germline ends came to 14 bases. Germline values: CDR1 MNHEY, CDR2 SVGAGI. The CDR3 extends over 14 amino acids. CDR3 nucleotide sequence: TGTGCCAGCAGTTACTGGGGACAAGGGATCGAAGCTTTCTTT. Translated: CASSYWGQGIEAFF.

This chain joins TRBV6-1 and TRBJ1-5; weak D call: TRBD1 (6 bases). V was cut by 2 bases and J by 6 bases, with 17 bases left in between. Germline CDR1 and CDR2: MNHNS and SASEGT. This CDR3 has 16 residues. The CDR3 coding sequence is TGTGCCAGCAGTGAATATGGCAGGGGATTAGTTCAGCCCCAGCATTTT. Residues: CASSEYGRGLVQPQHF.

This chain connects TRBV5-1 to TRBJ1-4; 8 bases map to TRBD1. This CDR3 comprises 16 residues. V shed 3 bases, J shed 8 bases, and the junction held 12 bases outside the gene matches. CDR1 is SGHRS and CDR2 is YFSETQ in the germline V gene. DNA for the CDR3: TGCGCCAGCAGCTCAATGACAGGGGTTCTGAGCGAAAAACTGTTTTTT. Amino acids: CASSSMTGVLSEKLFF. The variable domain in full, with the rest retrieved from reference TRBV5-1 and TRBJ1-4, is KAGVTQTPRYLIKTRGQQVTLSCSPISGHRSVSWYQQTPGQGLQFLFEYFSETQRNKGNFPGRFSGRQFSNSRSEMNVSTLELGDSALYLCASSSMTGVLSEKLFFGSGTQLSVL.

CDR3 protein: CAISVDSGSYNEQFF. The CDR3 DNA reads as TGTGCCATCAGTGTGGATAGCGGGAGTTACAATGAGCAGTTCTTC. The chain carries TRBV10-3 and TRBJ2-1; TRBD2 matches 9 bases. Trimming at V came to 4 bases and at J to 4 bases, leaving 5 bases not matched to a gene. CDR3 size: 15 residues. The germline V gene has CDR1 ENHRY and CDR2 SYGVKD.

The genes are TRBV5-1 and TRBJ2-1; 13 bases are a match to TRBD2. Germline V gene sequence: CDR1 SGHRS, CDR2 YFSETQ. CDR3 size: 16 residues. V was clipped by 3 bases and J by 10 bases; unmatched bases: 10. CDR3 coding DNA: TGCGCCAGCAGCTGGACTAGCGGGGGCGTCGGAGGGGAGCAGTTCTTC. This codes for CASSWTSGGVGGEQFF.